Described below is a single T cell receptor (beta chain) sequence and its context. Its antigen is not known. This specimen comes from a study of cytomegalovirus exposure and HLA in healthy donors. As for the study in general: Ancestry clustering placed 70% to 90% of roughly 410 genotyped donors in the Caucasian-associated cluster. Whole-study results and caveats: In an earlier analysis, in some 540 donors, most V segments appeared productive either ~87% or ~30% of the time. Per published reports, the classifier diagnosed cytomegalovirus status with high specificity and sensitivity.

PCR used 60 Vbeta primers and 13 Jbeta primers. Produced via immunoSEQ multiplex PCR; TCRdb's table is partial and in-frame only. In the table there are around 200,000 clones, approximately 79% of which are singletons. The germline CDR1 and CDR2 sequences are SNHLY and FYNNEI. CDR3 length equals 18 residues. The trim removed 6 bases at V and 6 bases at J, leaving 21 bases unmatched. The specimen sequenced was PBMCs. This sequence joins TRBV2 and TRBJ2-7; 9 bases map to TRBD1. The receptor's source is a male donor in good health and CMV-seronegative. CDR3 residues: CASSARLMRTGDGSEQYF. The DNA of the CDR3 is TGTGCCAGCAGCGCTCGCCTAATGAGGACAGGGGATGGGTCCGAGCAGTACTTC.